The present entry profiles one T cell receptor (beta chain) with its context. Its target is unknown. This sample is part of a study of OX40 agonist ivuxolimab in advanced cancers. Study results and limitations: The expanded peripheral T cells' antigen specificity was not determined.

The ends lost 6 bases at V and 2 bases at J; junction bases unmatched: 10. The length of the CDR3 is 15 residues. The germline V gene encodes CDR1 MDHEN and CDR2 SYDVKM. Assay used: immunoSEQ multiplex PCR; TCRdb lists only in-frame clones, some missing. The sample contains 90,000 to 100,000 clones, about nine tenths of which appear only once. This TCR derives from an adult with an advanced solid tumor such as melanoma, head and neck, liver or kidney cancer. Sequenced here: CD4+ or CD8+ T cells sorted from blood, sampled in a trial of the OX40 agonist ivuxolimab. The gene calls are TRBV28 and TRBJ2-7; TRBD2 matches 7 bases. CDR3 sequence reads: CASSSRLADTYEQYF. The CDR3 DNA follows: TGTGCCAGCAGCAGTCGACTAGCAGATACCTACGAGCAGTACTTC.